Presented here are 20 T cell receptor beta chains from one specimen sequenced in a study of cytomegalovirus exposure and HLA in healthy donors (dated 2017 in TCRdb). Library generation was performed with the immunoSEQ multiplex PCR assay. The multiplex PCR relied on a mix of 60 forward primers for TCR Vbeta segments and 13 reverse primers for TCR Jbeta segments. Imported from immuneACCESS, the table was reduced by TCRdb to in-frame sequences with V and J called. These copies leave out some clones; in studies compared against another copy, an unresolved V gene accounts for under half, and the cause of the remainder is not known. For this sample there are fewer than 65,000 clones; over 80% appear just once. Around 1.4% of the sample is held by the ten biggest clonotypes. The sample comprised PBMCs. The source of these receptors is a man aged 25-45 years in good health and CMV-seronegative.

This rearrangement joins TRBV10-3 to TRBJ2-1; 12 bases match TRBD1. Germline loops: CDR1 ENHRY, CDR2 SYGVKD. V lost 3 bases and J lost 4; bases outside the gene matches: 7. The CDR3 is made up of 17 amino acids. CDR3: CAISEKPGQGAYNEQFF. CDR3 bases: TGTGCCATCAGTGAAAAACCGGGACAGGGGGCTTACAATGAGCAGTTCTTC.

The chain recombines TRBV19 with TRBJ2-7; 8 bases map to TRBD1. Germline CDR1 is LNHDA and CDR2 is SQIVND (reference sequence). The CDR3 totals 12 residues. The V gene end was trimmed by 5 bases and the J gene end by 7 bases; junction bases not matched to a gene: 4. The CDR3 here is CASSSQGDEQYF. The CDR3 nucleotides read TGTGCCAGTAGTTCACAGGGGGATGAGCAGTACTTC.

CDR3 sequence reads: CASSLVPGTSYEQYF. CDR3 in DNA: TGTGCCAGCAGCCTCGTCCCGGGGACTTCCTACGAGCAGTACTTC. The chain has TRBV11-2 and TRBJ2-7; maybe TRBD2 (6 bases). Trimming took off 5 bases at V and 1 base at J, with 15 bases between the two ends. Looked up from germline, CDR1 is SGHAT and CDR2 is FQNNGV. The CDR3 spans 15 residues.

In DNA form, the CDR3 reads TGTGCCAGCAGTTACTCGGACAGGGTATCCTACGAGCAGTACTTC. Translation gives CASSYSDRVSYEQYF. The rearrangement links TRBV6-5 to TRBJ2-7, with 8 bases that match TRBD1. The CDR3 is 15 residues long. Unmatched junction bases numbered 2, after V lost 0 bases and J lost 1 base. Germline V gene data show CDR1 as MNHEY and CDR2 as SVGAGI.

This rearrangement joins TRBV7-3 to TRBJ2-1, with 7 positions matching TRBD1. The CDR3 has 15 residues. The V gene end was trimmed by 1 base and the J gene end by 6 bases; junction bases not matched to a gene: 6. Germline V gene lookup returns CDR1 SGHTA and CDR2 FQGTGA. The CDR3 sequence is CASSLINTGVNEQFF. The CDR3 DNA reads TGTGCCAGCAGCTTAATCAATACAGGGGTCAATGAGCAGTTCTTC.

The rearrangement uses TRBV30 and TRBJ2-1, with TRBD1 matching over 10 bases. Trimming removed 1 base from V and 10 bases from J; junction bases left unmatched: 7. The CDR3 spans 14 residues. Germline CDR1 and CDR2: GTSNPN and SVGIG (reference sequence). For the CDR3, the DNA is TGTGCCTGGAGTGCCTTGACAGGGGGCCCCGAGCAGTTCTTC. Translation: CAWSALTGGPEQFF.

This clone occurred once. The V and J genes are TRBV4-1 and TRBJ2-2; D uncertain. This CDR3 comprises 14 residues. Deletions cut 6 bases from V and 1 base from J, with 9 bases between. CDR1 and CDR2 (germline): MGHRA, YSYEKL. CDR3 amino acids: CASRRDKNTGELFF. The DNA of the CDR3 is TGCGCCAGCAGGCGCGACAAGAACACCGGGGAGCTGTTTTTT.

This chain connects TRBV4-1 to TRBJ1-5, with 7 nucleotides matching TRBD1. The CDR3 is 17 residues long. The V segment lost 2 bases and the J segment 6 bases; nucleotides outside the gene matches: 13. Germline V CDR1 and CDR2: MGHRA, YSYEKL. The CDR3 sequence is CASSQRGRTGAFQPQHF. In nucleotides, the CDR3 is TGCGCCAGCAGCCAACGGGGGCGAACAGGGGCATTTCAGCCCCAGCATTTT.

V is TRBV10-3 and J is TRBJ2-7, with D possibly being TRBD2 (8 bases). The CDR3 covers 14 residues. The germline gives CDR1 ENHRY, CDR2 SYGVKD. V gave up 10 bases and J gave up 2 bases, with 18 bases separating them. Here the CDR3 DNA reads TGTGCCACGGCCGGGGGGGACAGCCCCTACGAGCAGTACTTC. Translating it yields CATAGGDSPYEQYF.

As DNA, the CDR3 is TGCAGCGTTGCGCTGACAGCCACTGAAGCTTTCTTT. As protein: CSVALTATEAFF. The V gene is TRBV29-1, the J gene TRBJ1-1, with D possibly TRBD1 on 5 matching bases. Germline CDR1 reads SQVTM; CDR2 reads ANQGSEA. Deletions cut 4 bases from V and 4 bases from J, with 10 bases between. The CDR3 loop spans 12 amino acids.

The rearrangement uses TRBV30 and TRBJ1-2; weak D call: TRBD1 (6 bases). Germline-derived CDR1 and CDR2 are GTSNPN and SVGIG (reference sequence). The CDR3 consists of 12 residues. The ends were cut back, 8 bases at V and 0 bases at J, with 10 bases in the middle. CDR3 sequence: CASDRTNYGYTF. The CDR3 nucleotides are TGTGCCAGTGACAGGACTAACTATGGCTACACCTTC.

V usage is TRBV29-1 and J usage is TRBJ2-3, with D hard to call. Trimming stripped 2 bases from V and 7 bases from J, with 10 bases between. This CDR3 has 12 amino acids. From germline, CDR1 is SQVTM and CDR2 ANQGSEA. The CDR3 region is CSVELARNTQYF. The CDR3 DNA reads TGCAGCGTTGAACTTGCGCGGAATACGCAGTATTTT.

This chain uses TRBV7-2 with TRBJ1-4; 7 bases are a match to TRBD1. The CDR3 spans 15 residues. Trimming took 5 bases from V and 8 from J; bases not matched to a gene: 11. The germline V gene has CDR1 SGHTA and CDR2 FQGNSA. The DNA for the CDR3 is TGTGCCAGCAGCCCATTTCAGGGGGTTGAGGAAAAACTGTTTTTT. The encoded protein is CASSPFQGVEEKLFF.

V is TRBV30 and J is TRBJ1-5, with D tentatively TRBD1 (5 bases). Germline lookup yields CDR1 GTSNPN and CDR2 SVGIG (reference sequence). The CDR3 has 13 amino acids. Trimming left V 2 bases short and J 5 bases short, with 10 bases between. CDR3 DNA: TGTGCCTGGAGTTTTGGAGGGGATCAGCCCCAGCATTTT. The encoded protein is CAWSFGGDQPQHF. Complete variable domain (other parts from reference TRBV30 and TRBJ1-5): SQTIHQWPATLVQPVGSPLSLECTVEGTSNPNLYWYRQAAGRGLQLLFYSVGIGQISSEVPQNLSASRPQDRQFILSSKKLLLSDSGFYLCAWSFGGDQPQHFGDGTRLSIL.

The chain joins TRBV7-9 to TRBJ1-1; D gene ambiguous. Germline CDR1 is SEHNR and CDR2 is FQNEAQ (reference sequence). The length of the CDR3 is 13 residues. The germline V and J ends were trimmed by 5 bases and 3 bases, with 10 bases remaining between them. CDR3 coding DNA: TGTGCCAGCAGCGGAACGAGGGACACTGAAGCTTTCTTT. Amino acid sequence: CASSGTRDTEAFF.

The chain is built from TRBV18 and TRBJ2-1; D perhaps matches TRBD2 (6 bases). This CDR3 contains 16 residues. CDR1 and CDR2 from the germline V gene are KGHSH and LQKENI. V dropped 0 bases and J dropped 0 bases, with 9 bases sitting between them. The CDR3 DNA is TGTGCCAGCTCACCACCAGGGAGGAGCTCCTACAATGAGCAGTTCTTC. Protein sequence: CASSPPGRSSYNEQFF.

The chain is built from TRBV7-2 and TRBJ1-1; D is possibly TRBD1 (5 bases). The CDR3 length is 17 residues. V lost 5 bases and J lost 4, with 23 bases in between. Looked up from germline, CDR1 is SGHTA and CDR2 is FQGNSA. CDR3 residues: CASSPGGTDWGSTEAFF. CDR3 DNA sequence: TGTGCCAGCAGCCCCGGAGGGACTGACTGGGGTTCCACTGAAGCTTTCTTT. The full variable domain, completed using reference TRBV7-2 and TRBJ1-1, is GAGVSQSPSNKVTEKGKDVELRCDPISGHTALYWYRQSLGQGLEFLIYFQGNSAPDKSGLPSDRFSAERTGGSVSTLTIQRTQQEDSAVYLCASSPGGTDWGSTEAFFGQGTRLTVV.

The V gene is TRBV7-9, the J gene TRBJ1-4; D perhaps matches TRBD1 (5 bases). The V end was cut by 5 bases, the J end by 9 bases, with 25 bases between. The CDR3 extends over 17 amino acids. The germline CDR1 and CDR2 sequences are SEHNR and FQNEAQ (reference sequence). CDR3 region: CASSPRDLGLRNKKLFF. The DNA for the CDR3 is TGTGCCAGCAGCCCAAGGGACCTGGGACTGAGGAATAAAAAACTGTTTTTT.

The gene calls are TRBV12-5 and TRBJ2-7; D is unresolved. The CDR3 extends over 15 amino acids. V lost 0 bases, J lost 2 bases, and 11 bases lay in between. In germline, CDR1 is LGHNT, CDR2 FRNRAP. CDR3 in DNA: TGTGCTAGTGGTTTGGTAACTGGGCATCCCTACGAGCAGTACTTC. Residues: CASGLVTGHPYEQYF.

V usage is TRBV19 and J usage is TRBJ2-3; 7 nucleotides agree with TRBD2. The CDR3 sequence is 14 residues long. Unmatched junction bases numbered 5, after V lost 3 bases and J lost 5 bases. CDR1 is LNHDA, CDR2 SQIVND, per germline (reference sequence). The CDR3: CASSILVAGDTQYF. The CDR3 bases are TGTGCCAGTAGTATTTTGGTAGCGGGAGATACGCAGTATTTT.